One sample yielded the 29 T cell receptor beta chains listed below, sequenced in a study of cytomegalovirus exposure and HLA in healthy donors. Primers included in the PCR were 60 Vbeta and 13 Jbeta primers. Clones were sequenced by immunoSEQ multiplex PCR, and TCRdb holds only the in-frame ones, with some missing. Among 190,000 or so clones, approximately 83% were seen once, and the ten largest hold roughly 10%. Sequenced input: PBMCs. These receptors were obtained from a woman aged 50 to 60 in good health and CMV-seropositive.

V is TRBV11-2 and J is TRBJ2-1; D gene ambiguous. The V gene lost 5 bases and the J gene lost 2 bases, with 10 bases spanning the gap. This CDR3 contains 14 residues. The germline gives CDR1 SGHAT, CDR2 FQNNGV. CDR3 in DNA: TGTGCCAGCAGCCCAGGTTGGGCCTACAATGAGCAGTTCTTC. Its protein is CASSPGWAYNEQFF. Based on the CDR3 plus reference TRBV11-2 and TRBJ2-1, the full variable domain is EAGVAQSPRYKIIEKRQSVAFWCNPISGHATLYWYQQILGQGPKLLIQFQNNGVVDDSQLPKDRFSAERLKGVDSTLKIQPAKLEDSAVYLCASSPGWAYNEQFFGPGTRLTVL.

The chain employs TRBV5-1 and TRBJ2-5, with D possibly TRBD1 on 6 matching bases. Per the germline V gene, CDR1 is SGHRS and CDR2 is YFSETQ. V lost 4 bases and J lost 4, with 11 bases in between. The length of the CDR3 is 13 residues. The CDR3: CASSVQGRETQYF. DNA of the CDR3: TGCGCCAGCAGCGTCCAGGGGAGAGAGACCCAGTACTTC.

The V call is TRBV2, the J call TRBJ2-2; possible D gene TRBD1, 6 bases. Germline CDR1 is SNHLY and CDR2 is FYNNEI. Trimming shortened V by 7 bases and J by 1 base, and 10 bases separated the two germline ends. The CDR3 is 14 amino acids. The CDR3 DNA is TGTGCCAGCAAAGCAGGGGTGAACACCGGGGAGCTGTTTTTT. It specifies CASKAGVNTGELFF.

The chain joins TRBV18 to TRBJ1-2; D is unresolved. Germline CDR1 KGHSH, CDR2 LQKENI. The ends were cut back, 2 bases at V and 8 bases at J, with 18 bases in the middle. The CDR3 has 15 amino acids. CDR3 sequence reads: CASSPSPRSGPGYTF. CDR3 nucleotides: TGTGCCAGCTCACCAAGCCCAAGGTCAGGTCCCGGCTACACCTTC.

V usage is TRBV5-6 and J usage is TRBJ1-1; 8 bases are a match to TRBD1. This CDR3 region has 14 residues. V trimming: 4 bases; J trimming: 5 bases; junction bases outside the gene matches: 7. Germline V gene lookup returns CDR1 SGHDT and CDR2 YYEEEE. The CDR3 DNA sequence: TGTGCCAGCAGCCATACAGGGGGGGTTACTGAAGCTTTCTTT. As protein: CASSHTGGVTEAFF.

The rearrangement uses TRBV4-1 and TRBJ1-2; D is unclear. The germline V gene encodes CDR1 MGHRA and CDR2 YSYEKL. The ends were cut back, 1 base at V and 2 bases at J, with 8 bases in the middle. This CDR3 is built from 14 residues. In DNA form, the CDR3 reads TGCGCCAGCAGCCAAGTGCAGTCAAACTATGGCTACACCTTC. Protein sequence: CASSQVQSNYGYTF.

The chain joins TRBV18 to TRBJ1-1; possibly TRBD1 for D (5 bases). V was shortened by 6 bases and J by 1 base, with 9 bases between the two germline ends. This CDR3 is built from 13 residues. The germline CDR1 and CDR2 sequences are KGHSH and LQKENI. The CDR3 DNA sequence: TGTGCCAGCTCGCTGACAGCGAACACTGAAGCTTTCTTT. Its translation is CASSLTANTEAFF.

This chain links TRBV7-6 with TRBJ1-6; D gene uncertain. This CDR3 has 12 amino acids. Trimming removed 5 bases from V and 7 bases from J, with 6 bases in between. Germline lookup yields CDR1 SGHVS and CDR2 FNYEAQ. CDR3 bases: TGTGCCAGCAGCCTCCAGAATTCACCCCTCCACTTT. Protein sequence: CASSLQNSPLHF.

The chain carries TRBV28 and TRBJ2-1, with a tentative D call TRBD2 (5 bases). The CDR3 consists of 14 residues. Germline V lookup: CDR1 MDHEN, CDR2 SYDVKM. The germline V and J ends were trimmed by 6 bases and 6 bases, with 15 bases remaining between them. CDR3 nucleotide sequence: TGTGCCAGCAGGCGGGTTTGGGAGAGCAATGAGCAGTTCTTC. Amino acids: CASRRVWESNEQFF. The complete variable domain, with remaining parts taken from reference TRBV28 and TRBJ2-1, reads DVKVTQSSRYLVKRTGEKVFLECVQDMDHENMFWYRQDPGLGLRLIYFSYDVKMKEKGDIPEGYSVSREKKERFSLILESASTNQTSMYLCASRRVWESNEQFFGPGTRLTVL.

This clone appeared a single time. The chain couples TRBV6-1 to TRBJ2-3; 11 bases agree with TRBD2. From germline, CDR1 is MNHNS and CDR2 SASEGT. This CDR3 spans 19 amino acids. V lost 1 base to trimming and J lost 9 bases; unmatched junction nucleotides: 18. CDR3 nucleotides: TGTGCCAGCAGTGAAGTGGGGTCTAGCGGGGGGCCGGGTCGGTCAACGCAGTATTTT. This translates into CASSEVGSSGGPGRSTQYF.

The gene calls are TRBV29-1 and TRBJ2-1; 7 nucleotides agree with TRBD1. V was pared by 4 bases and J by 4 bases, with 4 bases of the junction left unmatched. The CDR3 runs to 13 residues. Germline V lookup: CDR1 SQVTM, CDR2 ANQGSEA. CDR3 DNA: TGCAGCGTTGTTACAGGGGATTACAATGAGCAGTTCTTC. This codes for CSVVTGDYNEQFF.

The chain couples TRBV19 to TRBJ2-7, with a possible D match to TRBD1 (6 bases). Germline loops: CDR1 LNHDA, CDR2 SQIVND (reference sequence). This CDR3 is 14 amino acids long. V lost 4 bases and J 2 bases, leaving 12 bases between the germline ends. The CDR3 bases are TGTGCCAGTAGTACCCCGGACAGCACCTACGAGCAGTACTTC. Translating gives CASSTPDSTYEQYF.

The V call is TRBV27, the J call TRBJ2-7; D gene unclear. The germline V gene has CDR1 MNHEY and CDR2 SMNVEV (reference sequence). The CDR3 totals 13 residues. V lost 5 bases, J lost 0 bases, and 8 bases lay in between. The CDR3 loop reads CASSHGVSYEQYF. DNA of the CDR3: TGTGCCAGCAGTCATGGAGTCTCCTACGAGCAGTACTTC.

The chain links TRBV5-1 to TRBJ2-1; 14 nucleotides line up with TRBD2. J lost 0 bases, V lost 4 bases, and 9 bases had no gene match. This CDR3 comprises 19 residues. Looked up from germline, CDR1 is SGHRS and CDR2 is YFSETQ. The CDR3 DNA reads TGCGCCAGCAGCGAAGGACTAGCGGGGGGACTAAGCTCCTACAATGAGCAGTTCTTC. It codes for CASSEGLAGGLSSYNEQFF.

V is TRBV10-3 and J is TRBJ1-2; 7 nucleotides align to TRBD1. The CDR3 is 12 amino acids. V gave up 11 bases and J gave up 8 bases; unmatched junction bases: 11. Per germline, CDR1 ENHRY and CDR2 SYGVKD. The DNA for the CDR3 is TGTGCCCTAGGGACAGCCGTGGGGGGCTACACCTTC. Translated: CALGTAVGGYTF.

V usage is TRBV18 and J usage is TRBJ2-1; 12 bases are a match to TRBD2. The CDR3 sequence is 16 residues long. CDR1 is KGHSH and CDR2 is LQKENI in the germline V gene. Trimming took 4 bases from V and 4 from J; bases not matched to a gene: 5. This chain's CDR3 is CASSLWTSGEYNEQFF. For the CDR3, the DNA is TGTGCCAGCTCACTATGGACTAGCGGGGAGTACAATGAGCAGTTCTTC.

The V and J genes are TRBV28 and TRBJ1-3; no definite D call. The CDR3 extends over 14 amino acids. V dropped 2 bases and J dropped 1 base, with 6 bases sitting between them. Per germline, CDR1 MDHEN and CDR2 SYDVKM. The CDR3 is CASSLHLSGNTIYF. Written as DNA, the CDR3 is TGTGCCAGCAGTTTACATTTGTCTGGAAACACCATATATTTT.

This clone has a single count. The chain links TRBV14 to TRBJ1-2; no clear D. The CDR3 is 14 amino acids. CDR1 is SGHDN and CDR2 is FVKESK in the germline V gene. V lost 4 bases, J lost 1 base, and 10 bases lay in between. The CDR3 DNA follows: TGTGCCAGCAGCCGTCTCAGGATTAACTATGGCTACACCTTC. It translates to CASSRLRINYGYTF. The complete variable domain, with remaining parts taken from reference TRBV14 and TRBJ1-2, reads EAGVTQFPSHSVIEKGQTVTLRCDPISGHDNLYWYRRVMGKEIKFLLHFVKESKQDESGMPNNRFLAERTGGTYSTLKVQPAELEDSGVYFCASSRLRINYGYTFGSGTRLTVV.

The chain carries TRBV7-8 and TRBJ2-5; D might be TRBD2 (5 bases). Germline CDR1 and CDR2: SGHVS and FQNEAQ. The CDR3 runs to 15 residues. Trimming removed 1 base at V and 5 bases at J, with 14 bases between. CDR3 DNA: TGTGCCAGCAGCTTAGGGGGAGAACGTGTGGAGACCCAGTACTTC. This translates into CASSLGGERVETQYF.

This clone was seen just once. The chain has TRBV7-2 and TRBJ2-2; possibly TRBD2 for D (6 bases). This CDR3 contains 16 residues. CDR1 and CDR2 from the germline V gene are SGHTA and FQGNSA. Trimming took off 5 bases at V and 3 bases at J, with 16 bases between the two ends. The CDR3 region has the DNA TGTGCCAGCAGCCGAAGAAGCGGGCCAGACACCGGGGAGCTGTTTTTT. Encoded protein: CASSRRSGPDTGELFF.

V usage is TRBV6-5 and J usage is TRBJ1-1, with D maybe TRBD1 (5 bases). This CDR3 spans 15 amino acids. V was trimmed by 2 bases and J by 4 bases, leaving 14 bases between them. Germline loops: CDR1 MNHEY, CDR2 SVGAGI. This CDR3 reads CASSYVSGGSTEAFF. CDR3 DNA: TGTGCCAGCAGTTACGTCAGCGGGGGGAGCACTGAAGCTTTCTTT.

This sequence joins TRBV9 and TRBJ2-5; D ambiguous. This CDR3 is built from 15 residues. Trimming left V 3 bases short and J 0 bases short, with 12 bases between. Germline V lookup: CDR1 SGDLS, CDR2 YYNGEE. The CDR3 bases are TGTGCCAGCAGCGCCTACCAGCGTAACCAAGAGACCCAGTACTTC. Translation: CASSAYQRNQETQYF.

This chain uses TRBV7-9 with TRBJ2-3; D ambiguous. The length of the CDR3 is 14 residues. From germline, CDR1 is SEHNR and CDR2 FQNEAQ (reference sequence). V shed 1 base and J shed 2 bases, with 7 bases lying between them. The CDR3 DNA reads TGTGCCAGCAGCTTAGTCCAATCCACAGATACGCAGTATTTT. Its protein is CASSLVQSTDTQYF.

The chain combines TRBV9 with TRBJ1-2; TRBD1 aligns across 8 bases. The junction had 7 bases not matched to a gene; V was cut back by 3 bases and J by 3 bases. Looked up from germline, CDR1 is SGDLS and CDR2 is YYNGEE. This CDR3 spans 15 amino acids. The CDR3 region is CASSEVPTGDYGYTF. Written as DNA, the CDR3 is TGTGCCAGCAGCGAAGTCCCGACAGGGGACTATGGCTACACCTTC.

The count of this clone is one. The J gene is TRBJ2-3, the V gene TRBV28; 9 bases align to TRBD2. Germline assignment: CDR1 MDHEN and CDR2 SYDVKM. The CDR3 length is 17 residues. J was trimmed by 4 bases and V by 6 bases; bases with no gene match: 14. CDR3 nucleotide sequence: TGTGCCAGCAGCAAGGGCCCGGGGGCGGGGGGGCCAGATACGCAGTATTTT. Translated, it gives CASSKGPGAGGPDTQYF.

The CDR3 nucleotides read TGTGCCAGCAGTTTAGGCGGGACAGGATCCGACGAGCAGTACTTC. It specifies CASSLGGTGSDEQYF. J is TRBJ2-5 and V is TRBV28; TRBD1 matches at 8 bases. The closer fit of TRBJ2-7 to the DNA end suggests the J call may be wrong. This CDR3 is built from 15 residues. Germline lookup yields CDR1 MDHEN and CDR2 SYDVKM.

This chain uses TRBV5-4 with TRBJ2-7; the match to TRBD2 covers 8 bases. J gave up 5 bases and V 3 bases, and 10 bases lay outside the gene matches. The CDR3 covers 15 residues. Per the germline V gene, CDR1 is SGHNT and CDR2 is YYREEE (reference sequence). DNA of the CDR3: TGTGCCAGCAGCTCCGGACTAGCCCGTAGGGACGAGCAGTACTTC. Its translation: CASSSGLARRDEQYF.

The V call is TRBV11-2, the J call TRBJ2-1, with 9 bases identical to TRBD2. Trimming cost V 7 bases and J 3 bases; bases outside gene matches: 7. Germline V gene data show CDR1 as SGHAT and CDR2 as FQNNGV. The CDR3 covers 15 residues. The CDR3 DNA sequence: TGTGCCAGCACCAGGACTAGCGCGGACTACAATGAGCAGTTCTTC. The encoded protein is CASTRTSADYNEQFF.

The chain links TRBV10-3 to TRBJ2-7, with TRBD2 as a possible D gene (6 bases). Looked up from germline, CDR1 is ENHRY and CDR2 is SYGVKD. V was shortened by 2 bases and J by 1 base, with 6 bases between the two germline ends. CDR3 length: 13 residues. The CDR3 nucleotides read TGTGCCATCAGTGAGGGGACTTCCTACGAGCAGTACTTC. Its translation: CAISEGTSYEQYF.